The TCR beta chain described here comes from a study of blood T cell repertoires in COVID-19. Study overall: From T cells, B-cell-depleted T cells, or PBMCs came the material, which was cDNA or gDNA.

Individuals aged about 18 to 90 years were recruited from 24 US areas. Participant-reported clinical history was the basis for cohort assignment. This clone appeared once. Per the authors' pipeline: Amplified reference gene primers provided the basis for estimating nucleated cell counts. Here immunoSEQ multiplex PCR was the method, and the copy in TCRdb shows in-frame clones only, minus some. That table furnishes V, J and clone size, whereas the DNA furnished D and trimming. The data show around 200,000 clones, 89% seen once. V was pared by 3 bases and J by 6 bases, with 4 bases between. The CDR3 consists of 11 residues. Germline CDR1 and CDR2: SEHNR and FQNEAQ (reference sequence).

The origin of this receptor is a woman aged 18-29 years who had recovered from COVID-19. The source material was PBMCs or T cells enriched from blood (not recorded which). The V call is TRBV7-9, the J call TRBJ2-3; D remains unclear. This CDR3 is CASSFRDTQYF. For the CDR3, the DNA is TGTGCCAGCAGCTTCAGGGATACGCAGTATTTT.